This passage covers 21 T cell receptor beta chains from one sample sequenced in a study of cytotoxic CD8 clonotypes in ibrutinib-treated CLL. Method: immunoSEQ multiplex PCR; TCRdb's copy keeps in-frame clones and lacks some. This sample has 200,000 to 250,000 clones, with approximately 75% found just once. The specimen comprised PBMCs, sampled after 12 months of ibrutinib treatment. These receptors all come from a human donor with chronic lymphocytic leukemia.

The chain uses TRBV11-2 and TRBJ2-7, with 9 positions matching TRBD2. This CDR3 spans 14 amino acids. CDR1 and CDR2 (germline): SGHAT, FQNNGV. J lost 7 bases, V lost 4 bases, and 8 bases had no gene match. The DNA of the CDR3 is TGTGCCAGCAGCTCCGCGGGGGGGCTACGGGAGCAGTACTTC. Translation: CASSSAGGLREQYF.

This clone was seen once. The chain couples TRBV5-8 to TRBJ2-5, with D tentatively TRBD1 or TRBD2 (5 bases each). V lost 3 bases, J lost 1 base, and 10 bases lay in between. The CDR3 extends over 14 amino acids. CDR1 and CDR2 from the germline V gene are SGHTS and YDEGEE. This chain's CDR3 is CASSWGPLQETQYF. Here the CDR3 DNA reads TGTGCCAGCAGCTGGGGACCACTCCAAGAGACCCAGTACTTC.

CDR3 coding DNA: TGCAGCGTTGTAAACAACTGGCAAGAGACCCAGTACTTC. Its protein is CSVVNNWQETQYF. The rearrangement uses TRBV29-1 and TRBJ2-5; D remains unclear. Per germline, CDR1 SQVTM and CDR2 ANQGSEA. CDR3 length equals 13 residues. Between the trimmed V and J ends, which lost 4 bases and 2 bases, there was a span of 11 bases.

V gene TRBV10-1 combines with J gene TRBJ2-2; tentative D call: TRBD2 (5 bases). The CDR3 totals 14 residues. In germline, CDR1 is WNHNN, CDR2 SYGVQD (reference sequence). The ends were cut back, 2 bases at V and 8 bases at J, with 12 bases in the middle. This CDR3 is CASSEPEGAGELFF. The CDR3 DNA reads TGCGCCAGCAGTGAGCCCGAGGGCGCAGGGGAGCTGTTTTTT.

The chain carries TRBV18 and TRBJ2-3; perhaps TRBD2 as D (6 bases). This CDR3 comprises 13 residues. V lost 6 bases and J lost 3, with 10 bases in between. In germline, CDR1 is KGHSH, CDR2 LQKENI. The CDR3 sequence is CASSQLATDTQYF. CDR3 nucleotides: TGTGCCAGCTCTCAACTAGCTACAGATACGCAGTATTTT. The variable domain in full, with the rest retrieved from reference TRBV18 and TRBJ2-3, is NAGVMQNPRHLVRRRGQEARLRCSPMKGHSHVYWYRQLPEEGLKFMVYLQKENIIDESGMPKERFSAEFPKEGPSILRIQQVVRGDSAAYFCASSQLATDTQYFGPGTRLTVL.

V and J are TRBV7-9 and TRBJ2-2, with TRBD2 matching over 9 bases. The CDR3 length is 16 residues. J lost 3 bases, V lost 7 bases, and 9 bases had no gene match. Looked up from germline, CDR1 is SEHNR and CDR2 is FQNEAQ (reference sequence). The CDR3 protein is CASTPGLAVDTGELFF. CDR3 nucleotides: TGTGCCAGCACCCCGGGACTAGCAGTCGACACCGGGGAGCTGTTTTTT.

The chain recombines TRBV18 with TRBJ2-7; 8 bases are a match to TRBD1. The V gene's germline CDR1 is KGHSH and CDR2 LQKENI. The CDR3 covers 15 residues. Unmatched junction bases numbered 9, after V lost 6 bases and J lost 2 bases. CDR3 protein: CASSPTGGITYEQYF. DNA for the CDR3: TGTGCCAGCTCCCCAACAGGGGGGATCACCTACGAGCAGTACTTC. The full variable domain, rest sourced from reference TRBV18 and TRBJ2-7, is NAGVMQNPRHLVRRRGQEARLRCSPMKGHSHVYWYRQLPEEGLKFMVYLQKENIIDESGMPKERFSAEFPKEGPSILRIQQVVRGDSAAYFCASSPTGGITYEQYFGPGTRLTVT.

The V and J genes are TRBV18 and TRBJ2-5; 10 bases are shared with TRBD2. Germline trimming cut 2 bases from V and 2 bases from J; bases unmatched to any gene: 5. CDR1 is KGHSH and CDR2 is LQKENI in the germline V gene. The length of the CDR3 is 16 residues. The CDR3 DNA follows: TGTGCCAGCTCACCAAGGACTAGCGGAACACAAGAGACCCAGTACTTC. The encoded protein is CASSPRTSGTQETQYF.

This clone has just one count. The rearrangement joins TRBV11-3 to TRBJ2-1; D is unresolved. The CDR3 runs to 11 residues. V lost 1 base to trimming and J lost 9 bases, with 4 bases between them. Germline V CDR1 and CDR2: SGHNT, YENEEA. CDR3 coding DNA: TGTGCCAGCAGCTTAGGGATTGAGCAGTTCTTC. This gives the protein CASSLGIEQFF.

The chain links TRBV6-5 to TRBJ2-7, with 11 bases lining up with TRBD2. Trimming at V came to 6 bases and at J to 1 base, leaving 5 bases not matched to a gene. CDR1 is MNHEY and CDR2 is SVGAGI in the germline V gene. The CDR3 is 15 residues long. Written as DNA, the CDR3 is TGTGCCAGCAGGCTAGCGGGAGGTTATTCCTACGAGCAGTACTTC. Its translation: CASRLAGGYSYEQYF.

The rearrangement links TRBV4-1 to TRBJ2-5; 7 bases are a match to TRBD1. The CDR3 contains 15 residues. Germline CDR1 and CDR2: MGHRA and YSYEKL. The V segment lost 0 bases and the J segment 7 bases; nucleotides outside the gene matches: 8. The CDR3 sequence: CASSQEVGQTRTQYF. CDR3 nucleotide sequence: TGCGCCAGCAGCCAAGAGGTGGGACAGACAAGGACCCAGTACTTC.

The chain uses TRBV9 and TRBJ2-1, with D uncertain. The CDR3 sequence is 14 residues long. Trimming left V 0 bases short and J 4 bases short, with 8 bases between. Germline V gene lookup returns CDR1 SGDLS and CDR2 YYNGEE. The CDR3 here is CASSVGSKYNEQFF. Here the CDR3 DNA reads TGTGCCAGCAGCGTAGGGTCCAAGTACAATGAGCAGTTCTTC.

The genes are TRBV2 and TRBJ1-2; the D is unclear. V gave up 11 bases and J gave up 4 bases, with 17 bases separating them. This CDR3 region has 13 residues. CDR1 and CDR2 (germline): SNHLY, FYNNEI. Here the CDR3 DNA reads TGTGCCCACGGAGGGCTTCGGAGCTATGGCTACACCTTC. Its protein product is CAHGGLRSYGYTF.

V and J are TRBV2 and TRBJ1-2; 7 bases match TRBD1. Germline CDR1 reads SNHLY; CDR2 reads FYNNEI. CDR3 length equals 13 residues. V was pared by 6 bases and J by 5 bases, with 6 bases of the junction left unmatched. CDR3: CASSRGTGYGYTF. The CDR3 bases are TGTGCCAGCAGCAGGGGGACGGGGTATGGCTACACCTTC.

The DNA for the CDR3 is TGCACCAGCAGCAGGACTAGCGGGAGGACCAGCACAGATACGCAGTATTTT. Translated, it gives CTSSRTSGRTSTDTQYF. The V gene is TRBV1, the J gene TRBJ2-3; the table's D call, TRBD2, was not checked against the DNA. TRBV1 is a listed pseudogene. The CDR3 has 17 residues.

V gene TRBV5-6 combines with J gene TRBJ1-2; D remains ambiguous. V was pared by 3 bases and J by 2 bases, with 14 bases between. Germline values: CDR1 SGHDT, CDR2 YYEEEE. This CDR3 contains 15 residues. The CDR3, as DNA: TGTGCCAGCAGCTCGGCGGGAGGCCTCAACTATGGCTACACCTTC. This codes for CASSSAGGLNYGYTF.

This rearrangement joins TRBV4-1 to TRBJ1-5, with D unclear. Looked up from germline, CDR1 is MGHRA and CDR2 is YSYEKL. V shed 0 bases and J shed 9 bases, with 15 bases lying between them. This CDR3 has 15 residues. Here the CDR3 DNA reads TGCGCCAGCAGCCAAGATCGGGCAGATCCATGGCCCCAGCATTTT. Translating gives CASSQDRADPWPQHF.

The CDR3 DNA sequence: TGTGCCAGCAGCCACCCGGACAGGAACTATGGCTACACCTTC. This codes for CASSHPDRNYGYTF. The chain combines TRBV5-4 with TRBJ1-2; 7 nucleotides match TRBD1. Per germline, CDR1 SGHNT and CDR2 YYREEE (reference sequence). The CDR3 runs 14 residues. V was pared by 4 bases and J by 2 bases, with 5 bases of the junction left unmatched.

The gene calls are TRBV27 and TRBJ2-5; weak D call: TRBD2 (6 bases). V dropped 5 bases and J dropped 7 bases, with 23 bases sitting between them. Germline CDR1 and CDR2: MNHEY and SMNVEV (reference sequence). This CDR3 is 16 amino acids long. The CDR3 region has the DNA TGTGCCAGCAGTCCACGGGGTAGCGGACCCGAGGGGACCCAGTACTTC. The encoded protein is CASSPRGSGPEGTQYF.

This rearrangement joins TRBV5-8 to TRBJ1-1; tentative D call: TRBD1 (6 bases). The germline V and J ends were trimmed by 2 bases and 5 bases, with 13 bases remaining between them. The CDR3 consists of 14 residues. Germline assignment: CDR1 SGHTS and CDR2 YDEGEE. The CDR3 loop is CASSLTGRGTEAFF. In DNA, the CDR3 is TGTGCCAGCAGCTTAACAGGGAGGGGGACTGAAGCTTTCTTT. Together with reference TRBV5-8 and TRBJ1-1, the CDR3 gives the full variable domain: EAGVTQSPTHLIKTRGQQATLRCSPISGHTSVYWYQQALGLGLQFLLWYDEGEERNRGNFPPRFSGRQFPNYSSELNVNALELEDSALYLCASSLTGRGTEAFFGQGTRLTVV.

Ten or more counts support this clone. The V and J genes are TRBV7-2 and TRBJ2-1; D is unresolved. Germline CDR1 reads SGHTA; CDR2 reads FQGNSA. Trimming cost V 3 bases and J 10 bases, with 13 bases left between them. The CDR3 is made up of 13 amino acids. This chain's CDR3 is CASSLNNLGEQFF. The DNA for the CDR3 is TGTGCCAGCAGCTTGAATAACCTAGGCGAGCAGTTCTTC.